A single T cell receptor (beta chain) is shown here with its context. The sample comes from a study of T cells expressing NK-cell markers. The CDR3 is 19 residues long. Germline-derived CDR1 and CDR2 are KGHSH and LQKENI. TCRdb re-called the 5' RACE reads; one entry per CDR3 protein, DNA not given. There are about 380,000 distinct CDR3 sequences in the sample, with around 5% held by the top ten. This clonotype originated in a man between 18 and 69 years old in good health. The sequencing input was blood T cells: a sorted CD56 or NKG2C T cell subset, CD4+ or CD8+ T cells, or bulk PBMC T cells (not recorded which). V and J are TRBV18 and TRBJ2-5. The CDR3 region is CASSPPSLWAATSQETQYF.